This TCR beta chain emerged from a study of metastatic and nonmetastatic thyroid tumors. Whole-study context: Comparison of repertoires was carried out across blood and tumor or nodule tissue from malignant and benign thyroid patients. Study results and caveats: For both blood and tumor, malignant thyroid tumors reportedly showed significantly higher TCR beta diversity than benign nodules did.

This clone was seen many times. The antigen remains unidentified. Nobody among the patients had been given any treatment before thyroid surgery. Per the authors' pipeline: The study's classifier, a distant-metastasis tool for papillary thyroid cancer, was built using CDR3 differences across clinicopathological groups. TCRdb re-processed the PCR reads through MiXCR. Here the V and J calls rest on TCRdb's processing, not on the authors' analysis. Of approximately 21,000 clones listed, around 20% were seen once; the top ten hold 28%. Material for sequencing was blood. This TCR was sampled from a female donor with papillary thyroid cancer or a benign thyroid nodule (not recorded which). Some clones in this sample may be carry-over from other donors' samples.

The CDR3 here is CSATSRDRGNYGYTF. CDR3 nucleotide sequence: TGCAGTGCTACGTCCCGGGACAGGGGGAACTATGGCTACACCTTC. V is TRBV20-1 and J is TRBJ1-2, with 11 bases matching TRBD1. CDR1 DFQATT and CDR2 SNEGSKA come from the germline V gene (reference sequence). This CDR3 has 15 residues. Losses at the gene ends were 4 bases for V and 2 bases for J; bases not matched to a gene: 6.